A single sample gave rise to the 29 T cell receptor beta chains below, sequenced in a study of cytomegalovirus exposure and HLA in healthy donors. PCR amplification relied on 60 Vbeta primers (plus 13 Jbeta primers). Sequenced by immunoSEQ multiplex PCR; TCRdb stores in-frame clones only, minus some. The top ten clones hold roughly 0.76% of a sample with 85,000 to 120,000 clones, more than 65% of them seen once. The specimen was PBMCs. The receptors were gathered from a boy between 10 and 17 years old in good health and CMV-seronegative.

The V call is TRBV5-1, the J call TRBJ2-5; 7 nucleotides align to TRBD2. The ends lost 5 bases at V and 2 bases at J; junction bases unmatched: 3. CDR3 length: 13 amino acids. CDR1 SGHRS and CDR2 YFSETQ come from the germline V gene. CDR3 DNA: TGCGCCAGCAGACTAGCGTTTCAAGAGACCCAGTACTTC. Translated: CASRLAFQETQYF.

V is TRBV5-1 and J is TRBJ2-7; tentative D call: TRBD2 (6 bases). Germline CDR1 SGHRS, CDR2 YFSETQ. This CDR3 contains 13 residues. Trimming stripped 5 bases from V and 7 bases from J, with 16 bases between. The CDR3 sequence is CASRQTVAGEQYF. The CDR3 nucleotides are TGCGCCAGCAGACAAACCGTGGCGGGGGAGCAGTACTTC. Supplemented by reference TRBV5-1 and TRBJ2-7, the full variable domain reads KAGVTQTPRYLIKTRGQQVTLSCSPISGHRSVSWYQQTPGQGLQFLFEYFSETQRNKGNFPGRFSGRQFSNSRSEMNVSTLELGDSALYLCASRQTVAGEQYFGPGTRLTVT.

The chain employs TRBV5-1 and TRBJ2-5; D is uncertain. The CDR3 length is 12 residues. Trimming removed 0 bases from V and 5 bases from J, with 5 bases in between. CDR1 is SGHRS and CDR2 is YFSETQ in the germline V gene. The CDR3 loop reads CASSLDLETQYF. The CDR3 nucleotides are TGCGCCAGCAGCTTGGACTTGGAGACCCAGTACTTC.

The CDR3 DNA reads TGTGCCAGCAGCTTTGGGTCTAGCGGGGTGGAGACCCAGTACTTC. It encodes CASSFGSSGVETQYF. V gene TRBV7-7 combines with J gene TRBJ2-5, with 9 bases identical to TRBD2. Germline CDR1 reads SSHAT; CDR2 reads FNYEAQ (reference sequence). The ends lost 3 bases at V and 5 bases at J; junction bases unmatched: 7. The CDR3 extends over 15 amino acids.

The gene calls are TRBV30 and TRBJ2-1, with 8 positions matching TRBD2. The CDR3 runs to 13 residues. Germline V CDR1 and CDR2: GTSNPN, SVGIG (reference sequence). CDR3 nucleotide sequence: TGTGCAGCCGGGACTAGCTCCTACAATGAGCAGTTCTTC. Its translation is CAAGTSSYNEQFF.

The gene calls are TRBV27 and TRBJ2-5; D gene uncertain. Germline CDR1 is MNHEY and CDR2 is SMNVEV (reference sequence). CDR3 size: 13 residues. V lost 2 bases to trimming and J lost 4 bases, with 8 bases between them. The DNA of the CDR3 is TGTGCCAGCAGTTTACTCCCTCTAGAGACCCAGTACTTC. This translates into CASSLLPLETQYF.

This clone was seen a few times. The chain is built from TRBV4-2 and TRBJ2-3, with TRBD2 matching 9 bases. This CDR3 comprises 16 residues. J gave up 5 bases and V 5 bases, and 11 bases lay outside the gene matches. CDR1 and CDR2 from the germline V gene are LGHNA and YNFKEQ. CDR3 in DNA: TGTGCCAGCAGCTACCAAACGGGAGCGGGAGGAGATACGCAGTATTTT. This sequence encodes CASSYQTGAGGDTQYF.

The chain is built from TRBV11-2 and TRBJ2-5; perhaps TRBD1 as D (6 bases). The CDR3 extends over 15 amino acids. V was clipped by 5 bases and J by 3 bases, with 16 bases between them. CDR1 SGHAT and CDR2 FQNNGV come from the germline V gene. The DNA for the CDR3 is TGTGCCAGCAGCCCGGGACATTCTTTAGAAGAGACCCAGTACTTC. It encodes CASSPGHSLEETQYF.

This clone showed up just a few times. The rearrangement joins TRBV2 to TRBJ1-2; a weak D match, TRBD1 (5 bases). CDR1 is SNHLY and CDR2 is FYNNEI in the germline V gene. The V and J ends lost 8 bases and 4 bases respectively, with 17 bases between them. The CDR3 loop spans 14 amino acids. The chain's CDR3 is CASGRDVRGYGYTF. The CDR3 nucleotides read TGTGCCAGCGGGCGGGACGTAAGAGGCTATGGCTACACCTTC.

V and J are TRBV1 and TRBJ1-6; no DNA check was done on the table's D call, TRBD1. TRBV1 is a recognized pseudogene. The CDR3 totals 15 residues. The CDR3 here is CTSSHRTGGGSPLHF. CDR3 DNA sequence: TGCACCAGCAGCCACCGGACAGGGGGTGGTTCACCCCTCCACTTT.

The rearrangement uses TRBV10-3 and TRBJ1-1, with 8 bases that match TRBD1. V shed 6 bases, J shed 7 bases, and the junction held 7 bases outside the gene matches. This CDR3 region has 13 residues. CDR1 and CDR2 from the germline V gene are ENHRY and SYGVKD. The CDR3 bases are TGTGCCATCAGAGACAGGGGAGTCGATGAAGCTTTCTTT. Protein: CAIRDRGVDEAFF.

The rearrangement uses TRBV4-2 and TRBJ1-1, with D tentatively TRBD1 (5 bases). Deletions cut 2 bases from V and 1 base from J, with 8 bases between. Germline V gene sequence: CDR1 LGHNA, CDR2 YNFKEQ. This CDR3 contains 14 residues. The CDR3 DNA sequence: TGTGCCAGCAGCCAACCGACAGCGAACACTGAAGCTTTCTTT. This sequence encodes CASSQPTANTEAFF.

Only a few counts were recorded for this clone. The rearrangement joins TRBV10-3 to TRBJ2-7; TRBD2 agrees at 13 bases. The V segment lost 10 bases and the J segment 2 bases; nucleotides outside the gene matches: 5. Germline loops: CDR1 ENHRY, CDR2 SYGVKD. The CDR3 is made up of 14 amino acids. CDR3 loop: CATFTSGGAYEQYF. The CDR3 coding sequence is TGTGCCACCTTCACTAGCGGGGGGGCCTACGAGCAGTACTTC.

This sequence joins TRBV21-1 and TRBJ2-7; the table's D call, TRBD2, was not checked against the DNA. TRBV21-1 is a listed pseudogene. The CDR3 runs to 14 residues. CDR3 in DNA: TGTGCCAGCAACAAGCCCCACGCTACCTACGAGCAGTACTTC. Translation gives CASNKPHATYEQYF.

In this sample, this clone turned up a few times. The chain links TRBV28 to TRBJ2-2; 7 positions match TRBD2. Germline V gene data show CDR1 as MDHEN and CDR2 as SYDVKM. The V segment lost 7 bases and the J segment 0 bases; nucleotides outside the gene matches: 2. This CDR3 is 14 amino acids long. The CDR3: CASMGGSNTGELFF. CDR3 nucleotides: TGTGCCAGCATGGGGGGGTCGAACACCGGGGAGCTGTTTTTT.

This clone was found a few times. The J gene is TRBJ2-2, the V gene TRBV10-3; D remains unclear. Germline V CDR1 and CDR2: ENHRY, SYGVKD. There are 13 residues in the CDR3. Trimming removed 6 bases from V and 1 base from J, with 6 bases in between. The CDR3 region is CAIRTLNTGELFF. The DNA for the CDR3 is TGTGCCATCAGGACACTGAACACCGGGGAGCTGTTTTTT.

The rearrangement joins TRBV18 to TRBJ2-7; 11 nucleotides align to TRBD1. CDR3 size: 14 residues. Germline V gene data show CDR1 as KGHSH and CDR2 as LQKENI. The trim removed 2 bases at V and 12 bases at J, leaving 9 bases unmatched. The CDR3 coding sequence is TGTGCCAGCTCACCAGCAGGACAGGGGGCAATGGGGTACTTC. Translating gives CASSPAGQGAMGYF.

The chain links TRBV30 to TRBJ1-4; 7 bases fit TRBD1. Germline CDR1 and CDR2: GTSNPN and SVGIG (reference sequence). The CDR3 extends over 15 amino acids. The J segment lost 8 bases and the V segment lost 3 bases, leaving 12 bases of the junction unmatched. The CDR3 DNA is TGTGCCTGGAGCTACTCCAGGGGGGAGCCCGAAAAACTGTTTTTT. Its translation is CAWSYSRGEPEKLFF.

V is TRBV7-9 and J is TRBJ2-3, with D tentatively TRBD1 (6 bases). Germline assignment: CDR1 SEHNR and CDR2 FQNEAQ (reference sequence). V was pared by 3 bases and J by 1 base, with 14 bases between. CDR3 length: 16 amino acids. CDR3 in DNA: TGTGCCAGCAGCTTGTCTAGTCCAGGGGGCACAGATACGCAGTATTTT. It encodes CASSLSSPGGTDTQYF.

The chain recombines TRBV28 with TRBJ2-6; 16 nucleotides align to TRBD2. This CDR3 has 20 amino acids. Germline V CDR1 and CDR2: MDHEN, SYDVKM. Trimming at V came to 10 bases and at J to 0 bases, leaving 12 bases not matched to a gene. CDR3 in amino acids: CATNRPGLAGGSSGANVLTF. The CDR3 DNA reads TGTGCCACCAATCGCCCGGGACTAGCGGGAGGGAGCTCTGGGGCCAACGTCCTGACTTTC.

The chain is built from TRBV5-8 and TRBJ1-2; the D gene is possibly TRBD1 (6 bases). The CDR3 totals 14 residues. Trimming took 4 bases from V and 6 from J, leaving 16 bases between them. CDR1 and CDR2 (germline): SGHTS, YDEGEE. The CDR3, as DNA: TGTGCCAGCAGCGAACAGGGTTCAATGGATGGCTACACCTTC. This sequence encodes CASSEQGSMDGYTF.

The chain links TRBV5-4 to TRBJ1-1; 7 bases agree with TRBD1. This CDR3 is 15 amino acids long. Germline CDR1 is SGHNT and CDR2 is YYREEE (reference sequence). Trimming at V came to 4 bases and at J to 0 bases, leaving 6 bases not matched to a gene. The CDR3 DNA sequence: TGTGCCAGCAGCCCACAGGGGATCATGAACACTGAAGCTTTCTTT. It is translated as CASSPQGIMNTEAFF.

The chain joins TRBV4-1 to TRBJ2-7; 11 bases fit TRBD2. Trimming at V came to 3 bases and at J to 6 bases, leaving 16 bases not matched to a gene. The CDR3 covers 18 residues. Looked up from germline, CDR1 is MGHRA and CDR2 is YSYEKL. CDR3 sequence (DNA): TGCGCCAGCAGCCAGACCAGACTAGCGGGATTCCGGGTCGGCGAGCAGTACTTC. This codes for CASSQTRLAGFRVGEQYF.

This clone was detected a few times. The chain is built from TRBV30 and TRBJ2-3; 8 bases are shared with TRBD2. The CDR3 runs to 12 residues. Germline trimming cut 5 bases from V and 4 bases from J; bases unmatched to any gene: 2. Germline CDR1 is GTSNPN and CDR2 is SVGIG (reference sequence). CDR3: CAWGGLADTQYF. CDR3 in DNA: TGTGCCTGGGGGGGACTAGCAGATACGCAGTATTTT.

The CDR3 here is CASSTSGGKGEKLFF. CDR3 in DNA: TGTGCCAGCAGCACCTCAGGGGGGAAAGGAGAAAAACTGTTTTTT. This sequence joins TRBV9 and TRBJ1-4; TRBD1 agrees at 7 bases. The CDR3 has 15 amino acids. In germline, CDR1 is SGDLS, CDR2 YYNGEE. Trimming at V came to 4 bases and at J to 8 bases, leaving 11 bases not matched to a gene.

This chain links TRBV27 with TRBJ1-1; tentatively, D is TRBD1 (6 bases). The CDR3 runs 15 residues. With 5 bases removed from V and 2 bases from J, the gap between germline ends came to 15 bases. CDR1 MNHEY and CDR2 SMNVEV come from the germline V gene (reference sequence). CDR3 coding DNA: TGTGCCAGCAGTCTCAGACAGGATATCAACACTGAAGCTTTCTTT. Amino acids: CASSLRQDINTEAFF.

The chain carries TRBV10-2 and TRBJ1-2; D perhaps matches TRBD1 (5 bases). CDR1 WSHSY and CDR2 SAAADI come from the germline V gene. The CDR3 runs to 15 residues. V gave up 6 bases and J gave up 6 bases, with 20 bases separating them. DNA for the CDR3: TGCGCCAGCAGCACATCCGGGCAGGGTTCAAATGGCTACACCTTC. This translates into CASSTSGQGSNGYTF.

The V call is TRBV6-6, the J call TRBJ1-3; D remains ambiguous. Germline loops: CDR1 MNHNY, CDR2 SVGAGI (reference sequence). The CDR3 consists of 14 residues. Trimming took 7 bases from V and 0 from J, leaving 10 bases between them. The CDR3 DNA reads as TGTGCCAGCACCTTGGGAGTCTCTGGAAACACCATATATTTT. Translated, it gives CASTLGVSGNTIYF.

V and J are TRBV28 and TRBJ1-5; no clear D gene. V dropped 4 bases and J dropped 3 bases, with 10 bases sitting between them. Germline V gene data show CDR1 as MDHEN and CDR2 as SYDVKM. This CDR3 region has 14 residues. The CDR3 here is CASSSPGDNQPQHF. The CDR3 nucleotides read TGTGCCAGCAGTTCCCCCGGTGACAATCAGCCCCAGCATTTT.